The rows below give T cell receptor beta chains drawn from one sample of a study of T cells after posttransplantation cyclophosphamide. Clones were read by immunoSEQ multiplex PCR, and TCRdb kept only the in-frame ones, dropping some. The sample has about 18,000 clones; about 77% are singletons. The material sequenced was CD8+ T cells sorted from PBMCs, taken 1903 days after a stem cell transplant with posttransplant cyclophosphamide. The source of these receptors is a female patient in her thirties or forties who received an allogeneic stem cell transplant from a related donor, was CMV-positive, and had no GVHD. The graft donor may be the source of some T cells. Both conserved end residues are part of each CDR3. Fields, in order: J gene, clone size, D gene, V gene, CDR3 protein, CDR3 DNA. A D gene is named only where the DNA matches it firmly. Clone size is not always given. Where it is, it says once, few, many or a class for expanded clones.

>TRBJ1-5|-|TRBD1|TRBV6-6
CASSYEAGGSPQHF
TGTGCCAGCAGTTACGAGGCAGGGGGCTCGCCCCAGCATTTT
>TRBJ2-5|-|TRBD2|TRBV5-5
CASSLGLAGKETQYF
TGTGCCAGCAGCTTGGGACTAGCGGGGAAAGAGACCCAGTACTTC
>TRBJ1-5|-|-|TRBV4-1
CASSPSLGVNQPQHF
TGCGCCAGCAGCCCCTCCCTAGGGGTCAATCAGCCCCAGCATTTT
>TRBJ1-1|medium-sized|-|TRBV5-4
CASSLSGTEAFF
TGTGCCAGCAGCTTGTCGGGGACTGAAGCTTTCTTT
>TRBJ2-7|-|-|TRBV29-1
CSVEDQGDSYEQYF
TGCAGCGTTGAAGATCAGGGCGACAGTTACGAGCAGTACTTC
>TRBJ1-2|few|-|TRBV12-5
CASGPGISRDYGYTF
TGTGCTAGTGGACCCGGGATCTCAAGGGACTATGGCTACACCTTC
>TRBJ2-3|-|TRBD2|TRBV4-3
CASSQWRLGGSTDTQYF
TGCGCCAGCAGCCAGTGGAGGTTGGGGGGGAGCACAGATACGCAGTATTTT
>TRBJ1-1|once|TRBD1|TRBV7-3
CASSQNQGARTEAFF
TGTGCCAGCAGTCAAAACCAGGGGGCTCGAACTGAAGCTTTCTTT
>TRBJ1-5|-|-|TRBV19
CASSITSGVNSNQPQHF
TGTGCCAGTAGTATAACTTCGGGGGTAAATAGCAATCAGCCCCAGCATTTT
>TRBJ2-2|-|-|TRBV21-1
CASNKNPGQNTGELFF
TGTGCCAGCAACAAAAATCCGGGACAGAACACCGGGGAGCTGTTTTTT
>TRBJ2-5|-|-|TRBV7-9
CASSYTGDQETQYF
TGTGCCAGCAGTTATACAGGAGACCAAGAGACCCAGTACTTC
>TRBJ2-2|-|-|TRBV10-3
CAIMEGTGELFF
TGTGCCATCATGGAGGGGACCGGGGAGCTGTTTTTT
>TRBJ1-6|-|-|TRBV5-1
CARVFDNIDSPLHF
TGCGCCAGAGTATTCGACAATATTGATTCACCCCTCCACTTT
>TRBJ1-2|-|-|TRBV5-8
CASSFPGVPYGYTF
TGTGCCAGCAGCTTTCCGGGGGTGCCCTATGGCTACACCTTC
>TRBJ2-1|-|TRBD1|TRBV19
CASSIGTGTYNEQFF
TGTGCCAGTAGTATAGGGACAGGGACTTACAATGAGCAGTTCTTC
>TRBJ2-7|-|TRBD2|TRBV5-1
CASSLGGTIYEQYF
TGCGCCAGCAGCCTGGGGGGGACTATCTACGAGCAGTACTTC
>TRBJ2-3|-|TRBD1|TRBV7-2
CASSFRGRGSTDTQYF
TGTGCCAGCAGCTTCAGGGGGCGGGGTAGCACAGATACGCAGTATTTT
>TRBJ1-3|-|TRBD1|TRBV2
CASIPGTGGLYSGNTIYF
TGTGCCAGCATACCCGGGACAGGGGGCCTTTACTCTGGAAACACCATATATTTT
>TRBJ1-6|few|-|TRBV4-3
CASSQGHRDGSPLHF
TGCGCCAGCAGCCAAGGGCACAGGGACGGATCACCCCTCCACTTT
>TRBJ2-7|-|-|TRBV28
CASSFVGQGIYEQYF
TGTGCCAGCAGTTTCGTAGGGCAGGGCATCTACGAGCAGTACTTC